This T cell receptor (beta chain) was found in a study of T cell responses to AZD1222 COVID-19 vaccine. General study results and limits: CD4 TCRs covered the whole spike, strongest at regions 160-218 and 743-854. Vaccination with two AZD1222 doses was followed by a rise in Spike-specific TCR breadth and depth.

Turning to this clone: Its antigen is still unknown.

Germline CDR1 and CDR2: ENHRY and SYGVKD. V shed 4 bases, J shed 2 bases, and the junction held 17 bases outside the gene matches. The CDR3 extends over 19 amino acids. TCRdb's table, derived via immunoSEQ multiplex PCR, lists solely in-frame clones and lacks some. The repertoire holds about 160,000 clones, with about 90% as singletons. This TCR derives from an adult in good health. The sample consisted of peripheral blood, taken on day 0 of MenACWY control vaccination. The chain links TRBV10-3 to TRBJ2-5; 9 bases match TRBD1. CDR3 loop: CAISGHPGTGTGAQETQYF. The DNA for the CDR3 is TGTGCCATCAGTGGTCACCCCGGGACAGGGACTGGAGCGCAAGAGACCCAGTACTTC.